The sequence of this T cell receptor (beta chain) was determined in a study of cytomegalovirus exposure and HLA in healthy donors. Findings of the study overall: With high specificity and sensitivity, the classifier reportedly diagnosed cytomegalovirus status.

Details on this clone: What it binds is not known.

The junction had 1 base not matched to a gene; V was cut back by 0 bases and J by 3 bases. The germline gives CDR1 SGHDT, CDR2 YYEEEE. The CDR3 has 14 residues. The PCR employed 60 Vbeta primers together with 13 Jbeta primers. Assay: immunoSEQ multiplex PCR; the TCRdb copy retains only in-frame clones and omits some. This sample carries 120,000 or so clones, 65% to 80% of them seen once, and the ten largest clones take under 1.2%. V gene TRBV5-6 combines with J gene TRBJ2-3; 7 bases are a match to TRBD1. Material for sequencing was PBMCs. The receptor comes from a human donor in good health. The CDR3 DNA follows: TGTGCCAGCAGCTTGGAGGACAGGACAGATACGCAGTATTTT. This sequence encodes CASSLEDRTDTQYF.